The sequence of this TCR beta chain was determined in a study of cytomegalovirus exposure and HLA in healthy donors. Study observations and caveats: A few chains linked to CMV were shown in vitro to be specific for CMV antigens. An apparent linkage of common viral pathogens to several of the most significant clusters emerged in a later analysis.

PCR employed 60 Vbeta and 13 Jbeta primers. The protocol was immunoSEQ multiplex PCR, while the TCRdb copy is restricted to in-frame clones and leaves out a portion. This sample has some 170,000 clones, with around four fifths found just once. Germline V gene sequence: CDR1 SGHTS, CDR2 YDEGEE. Trimming at V came to 4 bases and at J to 7 bases, leaving 2 bases not matched to a gene. CDR3 length: 12 amino acids. Regarding this clone: The antigen is undetermined.

The TCR sequence derives from a man younger than 35 in good health and CMV-seropositive. The sample was PBMCs. The chain recombines TRBV5-8 with TRBJ2-1; TRBD1 matches at 7 bases. The CDR3: CASSMTGNEQFF. In DNA, the CDR3 is TGTGCCAGCAGCATGACAGGGAATGAGCAGTTCTTC.